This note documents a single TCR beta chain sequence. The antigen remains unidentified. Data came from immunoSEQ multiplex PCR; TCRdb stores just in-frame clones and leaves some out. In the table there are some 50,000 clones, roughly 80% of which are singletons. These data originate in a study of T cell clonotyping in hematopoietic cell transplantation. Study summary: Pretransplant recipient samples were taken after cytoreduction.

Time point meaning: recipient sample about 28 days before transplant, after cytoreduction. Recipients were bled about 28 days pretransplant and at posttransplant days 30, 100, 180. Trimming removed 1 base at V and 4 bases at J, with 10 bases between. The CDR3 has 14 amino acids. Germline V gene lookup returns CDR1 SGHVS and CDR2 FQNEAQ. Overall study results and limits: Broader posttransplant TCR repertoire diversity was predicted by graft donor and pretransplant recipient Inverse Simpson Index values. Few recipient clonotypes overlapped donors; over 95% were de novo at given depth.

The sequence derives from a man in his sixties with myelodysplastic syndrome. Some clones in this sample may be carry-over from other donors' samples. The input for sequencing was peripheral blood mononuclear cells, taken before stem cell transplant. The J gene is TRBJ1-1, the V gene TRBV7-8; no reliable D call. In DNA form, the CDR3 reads TGTGCCAGCAGCTTAGAATCTTGGGGCACTGAAGCTTTCTTT. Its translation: CASSLESWGTEAFF.